Listed below are T cell receptor beta chains from one sample, sequenced in a study of shared clonotypes between healthy human individuals. Profiled with immunoSEQ multiplex PCR; TCRdb holds only in-frame clones, not every one. The sample consists of around 2,000,000 clones, under 95% of them appearing once. Source material: naive CD8+ T cells from PBMCs. The receptors were sampled from a young man in good health. Some clones in this sample may be carry-over from other donors' samples. Each CDR3 is given with its conserved first and last residue. A D gene is named only where the DNA matches it firmly. Clone sizes are given selectively: once, few, many, or a class where the clone is expanded.

clone_size j_call v_call d_call cdr3_nt cdr3_aa
. TRBJ2-1 TRBV5-1 . TGCGCCAGCAGACGCGACAAGAATGAGCAGTTCTTC CASRRDKNEQFF
. TRBJ1-4 TRBV7-9 TRBD1 TGTGCCAGCAGCCCCCGACAGGGCCCTACTGAAAAACTGTTTTTT CASSPRQGPTEKLFF
. TRBJ2-1 TRBV4-3 TRBD2 TGCGCCAGCAGCCAAGCCGGGACTAGCGGTTACAATGAGCAGTTCTTC CASSQAGTSGYNEQFF
once TRBJ2-7 TRBV5-1 TRBD1 TGCGCCAGCAGTTACGGACAGGCAAGACCCTACGAGCAGTACTTC CASSYGQARPYEQYF
. TRBJ1-2 TRBV11-3 TRBD1 TGTGCCAGCAGCTCCGGGACAGGGGTGTCTAACTATGGCTACACCTTC CASSSGTGVSNYGYTF
. TRBJ1-2 TRBV6-5 TRBD1 TGTGCCAGCAGTTACTCGGGGGAGGGGGCTCTCGAGGGCTACACCTTC CASSYSGEGALEGYTF
. TRBJ2-5 TRBV18 . TGTGCCAGCTCACCACGGGACCAGGGTCGAGAGACCCAGTACTTC CASSPRDQGRETQYF
. TRBJ2-7 TRBV27 TRBD1 TGTGCCAGCAGTTGGGGCGGGACAGGGAACGAGCAGTACTTC CASSWGGTGNEQYF
. TRBJ1-1 TRBV4-1 . TGCGCCAGCTCTCCCGGCGTCGCCGACACTGAAGCTTTCTTT CASSPGVADTEAFF
. TRBJ2-7 TRBV7-8 . TGTGCCAGCAGCCAACAAGCGGATCTATACGAGCAGTACTTC CASSQQADLYEQYF
. TRBJ2-3 TRBV5-1 TRBD2 TGCGCCAGCAGCTTATTAGCGGGAGTTATCACAGATACGCAGTATTTT CASSLLAGVITDTQYF
. TRBJ2-7 TRBV7-9 . TGTGCCAGCAGCTCCCTGGGAATCGAGCAGTACTTC CASSSLGIEQYF
. TRBJ1-2 TRBV9 . TGTGCCAGCAGCGTAGGACAGCGGCCTAACTATGGCTACACCTTC CASSVGQRPNYGYTF
. TRBJ2-5 TRBV28 TRBD1 TGTGCCAGCAGTCTCCAACAGGGGGCGGAGACCCAGTACTTC CASSLQQGAETQYF
. TRBJ2-2 TRBV4-3 . TGCGCCAGCAGCCAAGATATTTCCAGGGACACCGGGGAGCTGTTTTTT CASSQDISRDTGELFF
. TRBJ1-2 TRBV28 . TGTGCCAGCACCCCCCCCAAGGGGCTGGGCTATGGCTACACCTTC CASTPPKGLGYGYTF
. TRBJ1-1 TRBV19 TRBD1 TGTGCCAGTAGTACCCCGGACAGGTTAGAAGCTTTCTTT CASSTPDRLEAFF
. TRBJ2-1 TRBV6-4 . TGTGCCAGCAGTGACTCATACACGAGGGGGAATGAGCAGTTCTTC CASSDSYTRGNEQFF
. TRBJ2-7 TRBV11-2 . TGTGCCAGCAGCCAGACTAGAACTAACTACGAGCAGTACTTC CASSQTRTNYEQYF
. TRBJ1-5 TRBV28 . TGTGCCAGCAAGGGTGGGAGGAACAATCAGCCCCAGCATTTT CASKGGRNNQPQHF
. TRBJ1-2 TRBV7-2 . TGTGCCAGCAGCCAGAATACCAACTATGGCTACACCTTC CASSQNTNYGYTF
. TRBJ2-3 TRBV19 . TGTGCCAGTAGTATAGTCGGACAGATCACAGATACGCAGTATTTT CASSIVGQITDTQYF
. TRBJ2-6 TRBV30 . TGTGCCTGGAGTGTTGGAAGTGGGGCCAACGTCCTGACTTTC CAWSVGSGANVLTF
. TRBJ2-7 TRBV29-1 . TGCAGCGCCGGAGGGCAAGAGCAGTACTTC CSAGGQEQYF
. TRBJ2-7 TRBV27 TRBD2 TGTGCCAGCAGTTTAAGCGGGAGGAAAGCCTACGAGCAGTACTTC CASSLSGRKAYEQYF
. TRBJ2-7 TRBV10-1 . TGCGCCAGCAGTGAGTCCCATCAGGCCTACGAGCAGTACTTC CASSESHQAYEQYF
. TRBJ1-2 TRBV9 . TGTGCCAGCAGCGTCCAGGACGACAACTATGGCTACACCTTC CASSVQDDNYGYTF
. TRBJ2-5 TRBV9 TRBD2 TGTGCCAGTAGCGTCGCTAGCGGGAGCCAAGAGACCCAGTACTTC CASSVASGSQETQYF
. TRBJ2-7 TRBV5-4 TRBD1 TGTGCCAGCAGCTTGGGACAGGGGTGGACCTACGAGCAGTACTTC CASSLGQGWTYEQYF
. TRBJ2-7 TRBV6-1 . TGTGCCAGCTCCGAGGGGGTTACCTACGAGCAGTACTTC CASSEGVTYEQYF
. TRBJ2-7 TRBV27 . TGTGCCAGCAGTTTTGCCAGAACCTACGAGCAGTACTTC CASSFARTYEQYF
. TRBJ1-2 TRBV6-5 . TGTGCCAGCAGGACAGATTACTATGGCTACACCTTC CASRTDYYGYTF
. TRBJ2-7 TRBV9 TRBD2 TGTGCCAGCAGCTCCTTCCTAGCGGGACCCTCCTACGAGCAGTACTTC CASSSFLAGPSYEQYF
. TRBJ2-1 TRBV7-9 . TGTGCCAGCAGCTTACAGCCCGTCTCCTACAATGAGCAGTTCTTC CASSLQPVSYNEQFF
. TRBJ2-7 TRBV21-1 . TGTGCCAGCAGCAAAGCCTCGGTTCGTCCGGAATTCTCCTACGAGCAGTACTTC CASSKASVRPEFSYEQYF
. TRBJ1-5 TRBV5-6 . TGTGCCAGCAGCTTGGGGGCCCGTGGGGGGCCCCAGCATTTT CASSLGARGGPQHF
once TRBJ2-1 TRBV9 . TGTGCCAGCAGCCGCCAGGGGGGAGGACTGTACAATGAGCAGTTCTTC CASSRQGGGLYNEQFF
. TRBJ2-2 TRBV7-9 . TGTGCCAGCCCCTCGAGAGTCACCGGGGAGCTGTTTTTT CASPSRVTGELFF
. TRBJ2-7 TRBV6-5 . TGTGCCAGCAGTTACTCGAAACAGGGTTACGAGCAGTACTTC CASSYSKQGYEQYF
. TRBJ2-3 TRBV18 TRBD2 TGTGCCAGCTCACCCCCGCCCGCCCGGCGGGAGTACGGAGATACGCAGTATTTT CASSPPPARREYGDTQYF
. TRBJ2-1 TRBV9 . TGTGCCAGCAGCGTAGGACGGGGAGGACATGAGCAGTTCTTC CASSVGRGGHEQFF
. TRBJ1-5 TRBV10-3 . TGTGCCATCATGCAGGATAGCAATCAGCCCCAGCATTTT CAIMQDSNQPQHF
. TRBJ2-7 TRBV6-5 TRBD2 TGTGCCAGCAGCCTATTGGGACTAGCGTCCTACGAGCAGTACTTC CASSLLGLASYEQYF
. TRBJ2-4 TRBV7-9 . TGTGCCAGCAGCCCACCGGCAGGGATAGCCAAAAACATTCAGTACTTC CASSPPAGIAKNIQYF
. TRBJ2-5 TRBV9 TRBD1 TGTGCCAGCAGCGGTCCGGGACAGCAAGAGACCCAGTACTTC CASSGPGQQETQYF
. TRBJ1-1 TRBV19 . TGTGCCAGTAGGAGACAGAGGGCCACTGAAGCTTTCTTT CASRRQRATEAFF
. TRBJ1-2 TRBV5-6 . TGTGCCAGCAGCTTGTGGGGTGGGACTGTCCCACGCTACACCTTC CASSLWGGTVPRYTF
. TRBJ2-4 TRBV7-9 . TGTGCCAGCAGCCCATACGACCCCAAAAACATTCAGTACTTC CASSPYDPKNIQYF
few TRBJ1-1 TRBV28 . TGTGCCAGCAGCCTCCCGGGGGAGACTGAAGCTTTCTTT CASSLPGETEAFF
. TRBJ2-1 TRBV5-4 TRBD2 TGTGCCAGCAGTTCCGGGACTAGCGGGAGTGATGAGCAGTTCTTC CASSSGTSGSDEQFF
. TRBJ2-7 TRBV4-2 . TGTGCCAGCAGCCAAGATTCACAGGGTTACGAGCAGTACTTC CASSQDSQGYEQYF
. TRBJ2-5 TRBV5-6 . TGTGCCAGCAGCTTGAGGTGGGGAGGAGAGACCCAGTACTTC CASSLRWGGETQYF
. TRBJ2-2 TRBV14 . TGTGCCAGCAGCCTGGACCGGCCAAACACCGGGGAGCTGTTTTTT CASSLDRPNTGELFF
. TRBJ2-7 TRBV4-1 . TGCGCCAGCAGCCAAGATTTGGCAGGGTATTCCTACGAGCAGTACTTC CASSQDLAGYSYEQYF
. TRBJ2-7 TRBV7-9 . TGTGCCAGCAGCTTAGCGCAGGGATTATTATACGAGCAGTACTTC CASSLAQGLLYEQYF
. TRBJ2-7 TRBV19 . TGTGCCAGTGCCCCCCAGGGTGGGCTGCTTGGAGAGTCCTACGAGCAGTACTTC CASAPQGGLLGESYEQYF
. TRBJ2-1 TRBV7-3 . TGTGCCAGCAGCTTAGGGTCTAACAATGAGCAGTTCTTC CASSLGSNNEQFF
. TRBJ2-1 TRBV28 TRBD2 TGTGCCAGCAATACCGAGCGGGAGTACAATGAGCAGTTCTTC CASNTEREYNEQFF
. TRBJ1-1 TRBV9 TRBD1 TGTGCCAGCAGCGGGGGACAGCCTGAAGCTTTCTTT CASSGGQPEAFF
. TRBJ2-5 TRBV7-8 TRBD2 TGTGCCAGCAGCTTAGACCGACTAGCGGGAGTGGTGGAGACCCAGTACTTC CASSLDRLAGVVETQYF